The TCR beta chain described here comes from a study of pediatric ulcerative colitis. Germline V CDR1 and CDR2: LGHNT, FRNRAP. V shed 2 bases and J 11 bases; nucleotides not matched to a gene: 14. The CDR3 is 15 residues long. Study conclusions and caveats: Compared with controls, ulcerative colitis showed greater blood-rectum clone sharing. A couple of rectal clonotypes were found only in ulcerative colitis patients, all of them.

Here immunoSEQ multiplex PCR was the method, and the copy in TCRdb shows in-frame clones only, minus some. The table has 30,000 to 45,000 clones, roughly 80% seen once. About this clone itself: Antigen specificity is unknown.

V gene TRBV12-5 combines with J gene TRBJ1-1, with 7 nucleotides matching TRBD1. Sequenced material: blood. The source is a girl between 5 and 17 years old with moderate ulcerative colitis. The CDR3 DNA sequence: TGTGCTAGTGGTTTGCGGGGAGGGGGCCCCGGGGGGGCTTTCTTT. Residues: CASGLRGGGPGGAFF.